This entry features one TCR beta chain sequence. Its antigen is unknown. The entry originates in a study of blood T cells in healthy people across ages. CDR1 and CDR2 (germline): LGHNA, YSLEER. The CDR3 is 14 residues long. J gave up 5 bases and V 1 base, and 3 bases lay outside the gene matches. A second PCR, run for about 7 to 12 cycles, used a sample-barcoded 5' primer plus a J-beta primer mix. Each CDR3 protein is one row after TCRdb ran MiXCR on the 5' RACE reads. The data show 2 million or so distinct CDR3 sequences, with just under 50% seen just once and approximately 2% held by the top ten. Overall study results and limits: Older individuals had lower TCR beta diversity per million T cells (the decline was roughly linear). PBMCs left unsorted prevented a conclusive naive versus antigen-experienced comparison.

The TCR sequence derives from a middle-aged woman in good health. Source material: blood. V and J are TRBV4-3 and TRBJ2-5, with 8 bases aligning to TRBD2. DNA for the CDR3: TGCGCCAGCAGCCAAGGGACTAGCTTTGAGACCCAGTACTTC. This gives the protein CASSQGTSFETQYF.